These T cell receptor beta chains were read from a single sample in a study of T-cell reconstitution after alpha-beta-depleted transplantation in children. TCRdb ran MiXCR on the PCR reads and lists one entry per CDR3 protein. Seen here are about 310,000 distinct CDR3 sequences, approximately 23% observed once, and the top ten hold 9.5% to 13%. Material: PBMCs, mostly from graft donor cells, obtained 180 days after TCRalphabeta/CD19-depleted stem cell transplant. These receptors came from a male patient younger than 18 who had a stem cell transplant for acute lymphoblastic leukemia, so the T cells may come from the graft donor. CDR3s include the opening cysteine and the closing phenylalanine or tryptophan. The order of the fields is V gene, D gene, clone size, J gene, CDR3 length, CDR3 protein, CDR3 DNA. A D gene is named only where the DNA matches it firmly. Some rows mark clone size as missing; the rest say once, few, many or name a class of expanded clone.

TRBV5-1,.,.,TRBJ1-2,19,CASSFKGPDKDYARNGYTF,TGCGCCAGCAGCTTTAAGGGGCCTGACAAGGATTACGCTAGAAATGGCTACACCTTC
TRBV11-2,.,.,TRBJ2-5,16,CASSPTWGAWAETQYF,TGTGCCAGCAGCCCTACATGGGGGGCATGGGCAGAGACCCAGTACTTC
TRBV3-1,.,.,TRBJ1-2,15,CASSPSYGGAYGYTF,TGTGCCAGCAGCCCGTCATACGGCGGGGCCTATGGCTACACCTTC
TRBV15,.,few,TRBJ1-5,15,CATSRDPRANQPQHF,TGTGCCACCAGCAGAGATCCCAGGGCGAATCAGCCCCAGCATTTT
TRBV5-4,TRBD2,few,TRBJ2-1,22,CASSWPIDGSGLRGEGYNEQFF,TGTGCCAGCAGCTGGCCGATTGACGGCTCTGGTCTACGAGGGGAGGGTTACAATGAGCAGTTCTTC
TRBV14,.,few,TRBJ1-1,11,CASVGSTEAFF,TGTGCCAGCGTGGGGTCGACTGAAGCTTTCTTT
TRBV28,.,many,TRBJ1-2,11,CASAINYGYTF,TGTGCCAGCGCGATTAACTATGGCTACACCTTC
TRBV4-1,.,few,TRBJ1-2,16,CASSQVVSNLNYGYTF,TGCGCCAGCAGCCAAGTAGTTAGTAACCTTAACTATGGCTACACCTTC
TRBV29-1,.,.,TRBJ2-7,13,CSVEGHFSYEQYF,TGCAGCGTTGAAGGCCACTTCTCCTACGAGCAGTACTTC
TRBV12-3/TRBV12-4,.,few,TRBJ2-5,12,CASSFASETQYF,TGTGCCAGCAGTTTCGCTTCGGAGACCCAGTACTTC
TRBV6-5,TRBD1,.,TRBJ2-1,16,CASSYSMGTQGSEQFF,TGTGCCAGCAGTTACTCGATGGGGACACAGGGGAGTGAGCAGTTCTTC
TRBV7-7,.,.,TRBJ2-1,15,CASSPVSSLLGEQFF,TGTGCCAGCAGCCCCGTTTCTAGTCTCCTTGGTGAGCAGTTCTTC
TRBV10-1,.,.,TRBJ2-1,13,CASSESIAYEQFF,TGCGCCAGCAGTGAGTCGATAGCCTATGAGCAGTTCTTC
TRBV20-1,.,many,TRBJ2-4,14,CSARWARSKNIQYF,TGCAGTGCTAGATGGGCTAGATCTAAAAACATTCAGTACTTC
TRBV11-2,.,many,TRBJ2-1,18,CASSLEGGYLISYNEQFF,TGTGCCAGCAGCTTAGAGGGGGGTTACCTGATCTCCTACAATGAGCAGTTCTTC
TRBV14,.,.,TRBJ1-5,17,CASSQDLERGEDQPQHF,TGTGCCAGCAGCCAAGATCTCGAACGGGGTGAAGATCAGCCCCAGCATTTT
TRBV5-1,TRBD2,.,TRBJ2-2,19,CASSFLRLAARIGAGELFF,TGCGCCAGCAGCTTCCTGAGACTAGCGGCCCGAATCGGGGCCGGGGAGCTGTTTTTT